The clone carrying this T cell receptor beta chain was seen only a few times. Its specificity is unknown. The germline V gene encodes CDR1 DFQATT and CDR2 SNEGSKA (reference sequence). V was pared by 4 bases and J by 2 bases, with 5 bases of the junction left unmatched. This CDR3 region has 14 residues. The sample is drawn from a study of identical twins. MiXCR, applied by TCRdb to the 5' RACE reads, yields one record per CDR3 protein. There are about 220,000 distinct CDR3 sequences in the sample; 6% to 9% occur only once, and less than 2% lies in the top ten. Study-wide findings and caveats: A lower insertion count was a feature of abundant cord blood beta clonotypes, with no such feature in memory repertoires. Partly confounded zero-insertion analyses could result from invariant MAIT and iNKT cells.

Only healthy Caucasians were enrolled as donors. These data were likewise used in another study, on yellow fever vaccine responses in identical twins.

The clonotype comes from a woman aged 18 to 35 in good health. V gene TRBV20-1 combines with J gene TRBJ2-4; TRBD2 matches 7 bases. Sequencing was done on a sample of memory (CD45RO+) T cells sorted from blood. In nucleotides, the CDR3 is TGCAGTGCTAAATGGGGGGGTTCCAAAAACATTCAGTACTTC. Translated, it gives CSAKWGGSKNIQYF.